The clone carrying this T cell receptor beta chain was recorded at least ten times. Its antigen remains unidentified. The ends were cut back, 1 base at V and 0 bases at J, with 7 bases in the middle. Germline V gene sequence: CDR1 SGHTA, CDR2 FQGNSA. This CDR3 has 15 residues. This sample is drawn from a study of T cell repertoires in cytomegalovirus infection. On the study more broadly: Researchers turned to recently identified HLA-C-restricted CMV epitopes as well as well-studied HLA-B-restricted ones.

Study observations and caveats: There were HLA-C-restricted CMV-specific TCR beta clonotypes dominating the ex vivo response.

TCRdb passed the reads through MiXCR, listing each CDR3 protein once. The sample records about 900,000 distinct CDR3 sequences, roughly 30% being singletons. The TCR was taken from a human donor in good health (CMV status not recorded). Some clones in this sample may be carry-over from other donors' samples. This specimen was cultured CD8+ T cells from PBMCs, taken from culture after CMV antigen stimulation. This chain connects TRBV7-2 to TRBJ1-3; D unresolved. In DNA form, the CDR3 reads TGTGCCAGCAGCTTAGTAGACTTCTCTGGAAACACCATATATTTT. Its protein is CASSLVDFSGNTIYF.